Listed here are 24 T cell receptor beta chains from one sample, sequenced in a study of cytomegalovirus exposure and HLA in healthy donors. Primers included in the PCR were 60 Vbeta and 13 Jbeta primers. Measured with immunoSEQ multiplex PCR; TCRdb has only the in-frame clones, and not every one. The table has some 200,000 clones, 65% to 85% seen once. Sequences were obtained from PBMCs. The receptors were sampled from a man aged 45-65 years in good health and CMV-seronegative.

This clone has just a few counts. This could be a read error, since a much larger clone is one nucleotide away. The J gene is TRBJ2-7, the V gene TRBV7-8, with D perhaps matching TRBD2 (6 bases). The ends were cut back, 4 bases at V and 4 bases at J, with 17 bases in the middle. CDR3 length: 15 residues. Looked up from germline, CDR1 is SGHVS and CDR2 is FQNEAQ. For the CDR3, the DNA is TGTGCCAGCAGCTCCTACCGTGGGACTCCTTACGAGCAGTACTTC. It translates to CASSSYRGTPYEQYF.

The gene calls are TRBV10-2 and TRBJ2-1; 10 bases are a match to TRBD2. Unmatched junction bases numbered 14, after V lost 8 bases and J lost 10 bases. CDR1 is WSHSY and CDR2 is SAAADI in the germline V gene. The CDR3 runs to 15 residues. CDR3: CASQAQRGGPGEQFF. CDR3 bases: TGCGCCAGCCAGGCCCAGCGGGGGGGCCCAGGGGAGCAGTTCTTC.

Only one count was recorded for this clone. J is TRBJ2-1 and V is TRBV7-2; 7 bases are shared with TRBD1. From germline, CDR1 is SGHTA and CDR2 FQGNSA. The CDR3 runs to 13 residues. Trimming cost V 5 bases and J 8 bases; bases outside gene matches: 6. As DNA, the CDR3 is TGTGCCAGCAGCAAAGACAGGGCCTATGAGCAGTTCTTC. As protein: CASSKDRAYEQFF.

As concerns this clone: Other DNA sequences in the same sample also yield this CDR3. The chain links TRBV6-1 to TRBJ1-5; D gene uncertain. The CDR3 has 12 amino acids. Germline CDR1 is MNHNS and CDR2 is SASEGT. The V end was cut by 4 bases, the J end by 10 bases, with 11 bases between. CDR3 sequence: CASSAGYQPQHF. The CDR3 coding sequence is TGTGCCAGCAGTGCGGGGTACCAACCCCAGCATTTT.

This chain uses TRBV15 with TRBJ1-3; tentatively, D is TRBD1 (5 bases). Trimming removed 0 bases at V and 4 bases at J, with 13 bases between. This CDR3 is 16 amino acids long. The germline V gene encodes CDR1 LNHNV and CDR2 YYDKDF (reference sequence). CDR3 nucleotides: TGTGCCACCAGCAGAGATGTCAGGGCCTCGGGAAACACCATATATTTT. Translating it yields CATSRDVRASGNTIYF.

This sequence joins TRBV4-2 and TRBJ2-6, with D maybe TRBD1 (5 bases). The ends were cut back, 2 bases at V and 2 bases at J, with 10 bases in the middle. The CDR3 has 16 residues. Looked up from germline, CDR1 is LGHNA and CDR2 is YNFKEQ. CDR3 residues: CASSQPRVPGANVLTF. CDR3 DNA sequence: TGTGCCAGCAGCCAACCCAGGGTCCCTGGGGCCAACGTCCTGACTTTC.

This chain links TRBV5-1 with TRBJ2-5; D may be TRBD1 (6 bases). The CDR3 is 15 residues long. CDR1 SGHRS and CDR2 YFSETQ come from the germline V gene. Trimming took off 3 bases at V and 1 base at J, with 13 bases between the two ends. The CDR3 region has the DNA TGCGCCAGCAGCTCTACAGGGCTCTTCCAAGAGACCCAGTACTTC. This gives the protein CASSSTGLFQETQYF.

V usage is TRBV5-4 and J usage is TRBJ2-1, with TRBD1 identical over 7 bases. This CDR3 region has 15 residues. Germline assignment: CDR1 SGHNT and CDR2 YYREEE (reference sequence). V lost 3 bases to trimming and J lost 0 bases; unmatched junction nucleotides: 3. Written as DNA, the CDR3 is TGTGCCAGCAGCTCCGGGACAGTCTCCTACAATGAGCAGTTCTTC. It is translated as CASSSGTVSYNEQFF.

The chain has TRBV7-9 and TRBJ1-2; possible D gene TRBD1, 6 bases. CDR1 SEHNR and CDR2 FQNEAQ come from the germline V gene (reference sequence). This CDR3 has 17 residues. Trimming shortened V by 4 bases and J by 6 bases, and 24 bases separated the two germline ends. CDR3 nucleotides: TGTGCCAGCAGCTACCCTGGGACACCAGGCCTCGGCGATGGCTACACCTTC. Translation: CASSYPGTPGLGDGYTF.

The chain links TRBV10-3 to TRBJ2-7; possibly TRBD2 for D (5 bases). Trimming took 10 bases from V and 3 from J, leaving 19 bases between them. This CDR3 has 14 amino acids. Germline CDR1 is ENHRY and CDR2 is SYGVKD. The DNA of the CDR3 is TGTGCCACGACTCCGGCTAGAGAGGGCTACGAGCAGTACTTC. This gives the protein CATTPAREGYEQYF.

This chain joins TRBV5-1 and TRBJ2-1, with 11 bases fitting TRBD1. The CDR3 length is 16 residues. Germline CDR1 and CDR2: SGHRS and YFSETQ. V lost 4 bases, J lost 6 bases, and 9 bases stayed unmatched. This CDR3 reads CASSPFPGQGVNEQFF. CDR3 bases: TGCGCCAGCAGCCCATTCCCGGGACAGGGGGTCAATGAGCAGTTCTTC.

To note about this clone: This same CDR3 is encoded by further DNA sequences in the sample. This chain joins TRBV7-2 and TRBJ2-7, with D possibly being TRBD2 (7 bases). The CDR3 sequence is 14 residues long. Trimming removed 1 base from V and 4 bases from J, with 11 bases in between. CDR1 is SGHTA and CDR2 is FQGNSA in the germline V gene. The CDR3 DNA reads as TGTGCCAGCAGCTTAGGAGGGGGGGGATACGAGCAGTACTTC. It specifies CASSLGGGGYEQYF. The variable domain in full, with the rest retrieved from reference TRBV7-2 and TRBJ2-7, is GAGVSQSPSNKVTEKGKDVELRCDPISGHTALYWYRQSLGQGLEFLIYFQGNSAPDKSGLPSDRFSAERTGGSVSTLTIQRTQQEDSAVYLCASSLGGGGYEQYFGPGTRLTVT.

Points on this clone: One end of the junction is discordant with germline, which a read error may explain. The chain links TRBV7-7 to TRBJ2-7; possibly TRBD1 for D (5 bases). The CDR3 spans 13 residues. Germline-derived CDR1 and CDR2 are SSHAT and FNYEAQ (reference sequence). The CDR3 DNA sequence: TGTGCTAGCAGCTTAGGGTCAGGGTGGGAGCAGTACTTC. This translates into CASSLGSGWEQYF.

This clone was observed a handful of times. This sequence joins TRBV28 and TRBJ2-3; 9 positions match TRBD2. V shed 8 bases, J shed 1 base, and the junction held 7 bases outside the gene matches. This CDR3 is built from 15 residues. Per germline, CDR1 MDHEN and CDR2 SYDVKM. CDR3 amino acids: CASGTAGGGTDTQYF. In DNA, the CDR3 is TGTGCCAGCGGAACAGCGGGGGGTGGCACAGATACGCAGTATTTT.

The chain links TRBV5-1 to TRBJ2-3; 7 bases align to TRBD1. This CDR3 region has 15 residues. From germline, CDR1 is SGHRS and CDR2 YFSETQ. Trimming at V came to 5 bases and at J to 6 bases, leaving 12 bases not matched to a gene. The chain's CDR3 is CASRPTGATADTQYF. The CDR3 DNA follows: TGCGCCAGCAGGCCTACAGGGGCGACGGCGGATACGCAGTATTTT.

This chain uses TRBV18 with TRBJ1-6; D gene ambiguous. Trimming stripped 3 bases from V and 5 bases from J, with 11 bases between. The germline gives CDR1 KGHSH, CDR2 LQKENI. The CDR3 totals 15 residues. The CDR3 coding sequence is TGTGCCAGCTCACCCCGCGGGGTTGATAATTCACCCCTCCACTTT. This sequence encodes CASSPRGVDNSPLHF. The entire variable domain, with the rest obtained from reference TRBV18 and TRBJ1-6, is as follows: NAGVMQNPRHLVRRRGQEARLRCSPMKGHSHVYWYRQLPEEGLKFMVYLQKENIIDESGMPKERFSAEFPKEGPSILRIQQVVRGDSAAYFCASSPRGVDNSPLHFGNGTRLTVT.

This clone was detected only once. The chain joins TRBV7-2 to TRBJ2-7; TRBD2 agrees at 12 bases. The trim removed 5 bases at V and 5 bases at J, leaving 13 bases unmatched. Per germline, CDR1 SGHTA and CDR2 FQGNSA. The CDR3 extends over 17 amino acids. The CDR3 protein is CASSGKGLAGTLNEQYF. CDR3 DNA: TGTGCCAGCAGCGGCAAAGGACTAGCGGGGACCTTGAACGAGCAGTACTTC. Full variable domain (outside the CDR3, taken from reference TRBV7-2 and TRBJ2-7): GAGVSQSPSNKVTEKGKDVELRCDPISGHTALYWYRQSLGQGLEFLIYFQGNSAPDKSGLPSDRFSAERTGGSVSTLTIQRTQQEDSAVYLCASSGKGLAGTLNEQYFGPGTRLTVT.

This rearrangement joins TRBV18 to TRBJ1-1; 9 bases fit TRBD1. V trimming: 5 bases; J trimming: 3 bases; junction bases outside the gene matches: 7. This CDR3 has 15 amino acids. The V gene's germline CDR1 is KGHSH and CDR2 LQKENI. CDR3 residues: CASSSSGTGYTEAFF. The DNA for the CDR3 is TGTGCCAGCTCATCTTCCGGGACAGGGTACACTGAAGCTTTCTTT.

The chain couples TRBV7-9 to TRBJ2-1, with TRBD2 matching 7 bases. Germline V lookup: CDR1 SEHNR, CDR2 FQNEAQ (reference sequence). Trimming at V came to 9 bases and at J to 12 bases, leaving 8 bases not matched to a gene. The CDR3 sequence is 11 residues long. The CDR3 DNA follows: TGTGCCAGGGGGGAGGGAAGGATGCAGTTCTTC. As protein: CARGEGRMQFF. The full variable domain, rest sourced from reference TRBV7-9 and TRBJ2-1, is DTGVSQNPRHKITKRGQNVTFRCDPISEHNRLYWYRQTLGQGPEFLTYFQNEAQLEKSRLLSDRFSAERPKGSFSTLEIQRTEQGDSAMYLCARGEGRMQFFGPGTRLTVL.

V is TRBV6-1 and J is TRBJ2-7, with TRBD2 as a possible D gene (8 bases). This CDR3 has 16 residues. The V gene's germline CDR1 is MNHNS and CDR2 SASEGT. Trimming took 1 base from V and 1 from J, leaving 14 bases between them. CDR3 sequence reads: CASSEVREGASYEQYF. CDR3 in DNA: TGTGCCAGCAGTGAAGTCCGGGAGGGGGCTTCCTACGAGCAGTACTTC.

The chain employs TRBV13 and TRBJ1-1; 7 nucleotides match TRBD1. Germline CDR1 reads PRHDT; CDR2 reads FYEKMQ (reference sequence). The V and J ends lost 3 bases and 5 bases, in that order; junction bases with no gene match: 12. The CDR3 is made up of 16 amino acids. In DNA, the CDR3 is TGTGCCAGCAGCTTCAGGCTGACAGGGACGTTAACTGAAGCTTTCTTT. The encoded protein is CASSFRLTGTLTEAFF.

This clone is a singleton in its sample. The sample contains more than one DNA sequence encoding this CDR3. The CDR3 nucleotides are TGTGCCAGTAGTATTCAGGGTAACTATGGCTACACCTTC. Its protein product is CASSIQGNYGYTF. The gene calls are TRBV19 and TRBJ1-2, with a possible D match to TRBD1 (5 bases). The V end lost 3 bases, the J end lost 1 base, and 6 bases lay between the germline ends. Germline V gives CDR1 LNHDA, CDR2 SQIVND (reference sequence). This CDR3 contains 13 residues.

The rearrangement joins TRBV4-1 to TRBJ2-7; perhaps TRBD2 as D (6 bases). V lost 3 bases, J lost 0 bases, and 12 bases lay in between. CDR1 is MGHRA, CDR2 YSYEKL, per germline. This CDR3 region has 15 residues. This CDR3 is CASSQEGTPSYEQYF. The DNA for the CDR3 is TGCGCCAGCAGCCAGGAGGGGACCCCCTCCTACGAGCAGTACTTC.

The chain combines TRBV5-6 with TRBJ1-1; D remains ambiguous. The CDR3 is 14 residues long. Germline V CDR1 and CDR2: SGHDT, YYEEEE. Trimming left V 2 bases short and J 0 bases short, with 8 bases between. The CDR3 loop is CASSFRQMNTEAFF. Here the CDR3 DNA reads TGTGCCAGCAGCTTTCGACAAATGAACACTGAAGCTTTCTTT.